What follows are 4 T cell receptor beta chains derived from one specimen sequenced in a study of human T cells and chemical hapten exposure. Time point defined: pre-sensitization, week 0. Treatment denoted: therapeutic diphenylcyclopropenone sensitization with weekly scalp DPC. TCRdb recomputed calls from the RACE reads with MiXCR, one row per CDR3 protein. Of 300,000 to 450,000 distinct CDR3 sequences in the sample, around 5.5% were seen once. The material was whole blood, obtained in connection with sensitization to the hapten diphenylcyclopropenone (DPC). The receptor source for this set is a woman aged 18-29 years with alopecia areata. Some clones in this sample may be carry-over from other donors' samples.

The V and J genes are TRBV4-3 and TRBJ2-1, with D perhaps TRBD1 (6 bases). Trimming cost V 1 base and J 4 bases, with 17 bases left between them. Germline V gene data show CDR1 as LGHNA and CDR2 as YSLEER. The CDR3 has 17 residues. CDR3 amino acids: CASSQAGDPRTYNEQFF. CDR3 coding DNA: TGCGCCAGCAGCCAAGCAGGGGACCCGAGGACTTACAATGAGCAGTTCTTC.

This clonotype was recorded a few times. This rearrangement joins TRBV4-1 to TRBJ2-7, with 7 positions matching TRBD1. The CDR3 is 10 residues long. Germline V gene data show CDR1 as MGHRA and CDR2 as YSYEKL. V was clipped by 4 bases and J by 9 bases; unmatched bases: 0. The DNA for the CDR3 is TGCGCCAGCAGCCCAGGGGGGCAGTACTTC. Its translation is CASSPGGQYF.

This clonotype has ten or more counts. This sequence joins TRBV28 and TRBJ2-7, with D maybe TRBD1 (6 bases). The V and J ends lost 6 bases and 2 bases respectively, with 23 bases between them. Per germline, CDR1 MDHEN and CDR2 SYDVKM. The CDR3 is 17 residues long. The CDR3 protein is CASRALTQQGRTYEQYF. The CDR3 DNA is TGTGCCAGCAGAGCCTTAACTCAACAGGGCCGGACCTACGAGCAGTACTTC.

Only a few counts were recorded for this clonotype. The chain carries TRBV24-1 and TRBJ2-4, with 9 positions matching TRBD1. The germline CDR1 and CDR2 sequences are KGHDR and SFDVKD. Trimming at V came to 4 bases and at J to 0 bases, leaving 18 bases not matched to a gene. The CDR3 has 21 residues. The CDR3: CATSDPDADRGKPRAKNIQYF. In DNA form, the CDR3 reads TGTGCCACCAGTGACCCTGACGCAGACAGGGGGAAACCCCGAGCCAAAAACATTCAGTACTTC.